A selection of T cell receptor beta chains follows, all from one sample in a study of blood T cell repertoires in COVID-19. Profiled with immunoSEQ multiplex PCR; TCRdb holds only in-frame clones, not every one. The table has 25,000 to 40,000 clones, around 85% seen once. Specimen: peripheral blood. These receptors were taken from a human donor in a cohort sampled during active COVID-19. Each CDR3 is given with its conserved first and last residue. The D gene is left open where the match is weak. Expanded clones are given a class, and other clones once, few, many or no size at all.

D gene: TRBD1
clone size: .
J gene: TRBJ2-7
V gene: TRBV6-5
CDR3 protein: CASRRSGGNEQYF
CDR3 DNA: TGTGCCAGCAGGAGGTCAGGGGGAAACGAGCAGTACTTC

D gene: .
clone size: .
J gene: TRBJ2-5
V gene: TRBV3-1/TRBV3-2
CDR3 protein: CASSQEAVLQTQYF
CDR3 DNA: TGTGCCAGCAGCCAAGAGGCAGTATTGCAGACCCAGTACTTC

D gene: TRBD1
clone size: .
J gene: TRBJ1-2
V gene: TRBV12-3/TRBV12-4
CDR3 protein: CASSLVRGPGYTF
CDR3 DNA: TGTGCCAGCAGTTTAGTCAGGGGGCCTGGCTACACCTTC

D gene: TRBD1
clone size: .
J gene: TRBJ2-7
V gene: TRBV5-1
CDR3 protein: CASSLDRGSSYEQYF
CDR3 DNA: TGCGCCAGCAGCTTGGACAGGGGGAGCTCCTACGAGCAGTACTTC

D gene: .
clone size: .
J gene: TRBJ1-3
V gene: TRBV5-1
CDR3 protein: CASSPGLASSGNTIYF
CDR3 DNA: TGCGCCAGCAGCCCGGGTCTTGCCAGCTCTGGAAACACCATATATTTT

D gene: TRBD2
clone size: .
J gene: TRBJ2-4
V gene: TRBV29-1
CDR3 protein: CSVEGTSTAKNIQYF
CDR3 DNA: TGCAGCGTTGAGGGGACTAGCACCGCCAAAAACATTCAGTACTTC

D gene: .
clone size: .
J gene: TRBJ1-5
V gene: TRBV28
CDR3 protein: CASSPPNRVRSNQPQHF
CDR3 DNA: TGTGCCAGCAGTCCTCCGAATCGGGTAAGGAGCAATCAGCCCCAGCATTTT

D gene: .
clone size: .
J gene: TRBJ1-1
V gene: TRBV2
CDR3 protein: CASSNRGNTEAFF
CDR3 DNA: TGTGCCAGCAGTAACCGGGGTAACACTGAAGCTTTCTTT

D gene: .
clone size: few
J gene: TRBJ2-7
V gene: TRBV10-3
CDR3 protein: CAISESWSPNEQYF
CDR3 DNA: TGTGCCATCAGTGAGTCGTGGAGTCCCAACGAGCAGTACTTC

D gene: .
clone size: .
J gene: TRBJ2-3
V gene: TRBV7-6
CDR3 protein: CASSPRFGPSTDTQYF
CDR3 DNA: TGTGCCAGCAGCCCCAGGTTTGGTCCTAGCACAGATACGCAGTATTTT

D gene: TRBD2
clone size: .
J gene: TRBJ2-3
V gene: TRBV11-2
CDR3 protein: CASSVRASGSLDTQYF
CDR3 DNA: TGTGCCAGCAGCGTAAGGGCTAGCGGGAGTCTGGATACGCAGTATTTT

D gene: .
clone size: .
J gene: TRBJ2-3
V gene: TRBV28
CDR3 protein: CASSLSPGLGASTDTQYF
CDR3 DNA: TGTGCCAGCAGTTTATCCCCTGGACTGGGGGCTAGCACAGATACGCAGTATTTT

D gene: .
clone size: few
J gene: TRBJ1-1
V gene: TRBV2
CDR3 protein: CASSEQGLETEAFF
CDR3 DNA: TGTGCCAGCAGTGAACAGGGGCTGGAGACTGAAGCTTTCTTT

D gene: TRBD2
clone size: .
J gene: TRBJ2-7
V gene: TRBV2
CDR3 protein: CASIGTTTYEQYF
CDR3 DNA: TGTGCCAGCATCGGGACTACTACCTACGAGCAGTACTTC

D gene: TRBD1
clone size: .
J gene: TRBJ1-4
V gene: TRBV19
CDR3 protein: CASSRDRNEKLFF
CDR3 DNA: TGTGCCAGTAGTCGGGACAGAAATGAAAAACTGTTTTTT

D gene: .
clone size: .
J gene: TRBJ2-7
V gene: TRBV2
CDR3 protein: CASSESADSSYEQYF
CDR3 DNA: TGTGCCAGCAGTGAATCAGCGGACAGCTCCTACGAGCAGTACTTC

D gene: .
clone size: .
J gene: TRBJ1-2
V gene: TRBV28
CDR3 protein: CASSSLWAFNGYTF
CDR3 DNA: TGTGCCAGCAGTTCTTTGTGGGCTTTTAATGGCTACACCTTC

D gene: .
clone size: .
J gene: TRBJ1-6
V gene: TRBV12-3/TRBV12-4
CDR3 protein: CASSFTETSPLHF
CDR3 DNA: TGTGCCAGCAGTTTTACAGAAACTTCACCCCTCCACTTT

D gene: .
clone size: .
J gene: TRBJ1-1
V gene: TRBV5-4
CDR3 protein: CASSYRNTEAFF
CDR3 DNA: TGTGCCAGCAGCTATAGGAACACTGAAGCTTTCTTT

D gene: .
clone size: .
J gene: TRBJ2-1
V gene: TRBV29-1
CDR3 protein: CSVDNSYNEQFF
CDR3 DNA: TGCAGCGTGGATAACAGCTACAATGAGCAGTTCTTC

D gene: TRBD1
clone size: .
J gene: TRBJ2-7
V gene: TRBV19
CDR3 protein: CASSIDWTGGYEQYF
CDR3 DNA: TGTGCCAGTAGTATAGACTGGACAGGGGGCTACGAGCAGTACTTC

D gene: .
clone size: .
J gene: TRBJ1-2
V gene: TRBV3-1/TRBV3-2
CDR3 protein: CASRPPGASYGYTF
CDR3 DNA: TGTGCCAGCAGGCCCCCAGGGGCAAGCTATGGCTACACCTTC

D gene: TRBD2
clone size: .
J gene: TRBJ2-7
V gene: TRBV4-1
CDR3 protein: CASSQLTSGSIVYEQYF
CDR3 DNA: TGCGCCAGCAGCCAATTGACTAGCGGGAGTATTGTCTACGAGCAGTACTTC

D gene: .
clone size: .
J gene: TRBJ1-1
V gene: TRBV11-1
CDR3 protein: CASSLEGEAFF
CDR3 DNA: TGTGCCAGCAGCTTAGAGGGGGAAGCTTTCTTT

D gene: TRBD2
clone size: few
J gene: TRBJ2-1
V gene: TRBV7-9
CDR3 protein: CASSSGLAGNNEQFF
CDR3 DNA: TGTGCCAGCAGCTCCGGGCTAGCGGGGAACAATGAGCAGTTCTTC

D gene: TRBD1
clone size: .
J gene: TRBJ2-2
V gene: TRBV19
CDR3 protein: CASRDPGTVNTGELFF
CDR3 DNA: TGTGCCAGTAGGGACCCCGGGACAGTGAACACCGGGGAGCTGTTTTTT

D gene: TRBD1
clone size: once
J gene: TRBJ1-1
V gene: TRBV5-4
CDR3 protein: CASSLGTGADPEAFF
CDR3 DNA: TGTGCCAGCAGCTTGGGGACAGGGGCGGACCCTGAAGCTTTCTTT

D gene: TRBD1
clone size: .
J gene: TRBJ2-4
V gene: TRBV16
CDR3 protein: CASSQSRTGAAKNIQYF
CDR3 DNA: TGTGCCAGCAGCCAAAGTCGAACAGGGGCAGCCAAAAACATTCAGTACTTC

D gene: .
clone size: large
J gene: TRBJ2-7
V gene: TRBV28
CDR3 protein: CASSSLFPGIGISYEQYF
CDR3 DNA: TGTGCCAGCAGCTCTTTATTCCCGGGAATCGGGATCTCCTACGAGCAGTACTTC

D gene: TRBD1
clone size: once
J gene: TRBJ1-1
V gene: TRBV5-4
CDR3 protein: CASSLGPDRDIPHRGTEAFF
CDR3 DNA: TGTGCCAGCAGCTTGGGGCCGGACAGGGATATCCCGCACCGGGGGACTGAAGCTTTCTTT

D gene: .
clone size: .
J gene: TRBJ2-5
V gene: TRBV6-5
CDR3 protein: CASSPTTRQAQNF
CDR3 DNA: TGTGCCAGCAGTCCAACAACGCGACAGGCCCAGAACTTC

D gene: .
clone size: .
J gene: TRBJ2-1
V gene: TRBV5-1
CDR3 protein: CASSLGGQNEQFF
CDR3 DNA: TGCGCCAGCAGCTTGGGGGGGCAGAATGAGCAGTTCTTC

D gene: TRBD2
clone size: .
J gene: TRBJ2-3
V gene: TRBV24-1
CDR3 protein: CATSDPLAGSTDTQYF
CDR3 DNA: TGTGCCACCAGTGATCCACTAGCGGGTAGCACAGATACGCAGTATTTT

D gene: .
clone size: .
J gene: TRBJ2-7
V gene: TRBV30
CDR3 protein: CAWSHGAYEQYF
CDR3 DNA: TGTGCCTGGAGTCATGGAGCTTACGAGCAGTACTTC

D gene: .
clone size: once
J gene: TRBJ1-5
V gene: TRBV30
CDR3 protein: CAWSTTRGAKGQPQHF
CDR3 DNA: TGTGCCTGGAGTACCACTCGGGGGGCAAAGGGTCAGCCCCAGCATTTT

D gene: .
clone size: .
J gene: TRBJ1-3
V gene: TRBV11-2
CDR3 protein: CASSLIGGSGNTIYF
CDR3 DNA: TGTGCCAGCAGCTTAATAGGAGGTTCTGGAAACACCATATATTTT

D gene: .
clone size: .
J gene: TRBJ1-1
V gene: TRBV2
CDR3 protein: CASSDVMASTEAFF
CDR3 DNA: TGTGCCAGCAGTGACGTTATGGCAAGCACTGAAGCTTTCTTT

D gene: TRBD2
clone size: .
J gene: TRBJ2-3
V gene: TRBV10-3
CDR3 protein: CAISEIPSGVGDTQYF
CDR3 DNA: TGTGCCATCAGTGAGATTCCAAGCGGGGTGGGAGATACGCAGTATTTT

D gene: TRBD1
clone size: .
J gene: TRBJ2-5
V gene: TRBV5-6
CDR3 protein: CASSPGQGRGETQYF
CDR3 DNA: TGTGCCAGCAGCCCGGGACAGGGGAGAGGGGAGACCCAGTACTTC

D gene: TRBD2
clone size: .
J gene: TRBJ2-3
V gene: TRBV7-2
CDR3 protein: CASSLGLAGGRTDTQYF
CDR3 DNA: TGTGCCAGCAGCTTGGGGCTAGCGGGGGGGAGAACAGATACGCAGTATTTT

D gene: .
clone size: once
J gene: TRBJ2-1
V gene: TRBV28
CDR3 protein: CASSFGGGGNEQFF
CDR3 DNA: TGTGCCAGCAGTTTCGGGGGAGGGGGCAATGAGCAGTTCTTC

D gene: .
clone size: .
J gene: TRBJ2-1
V gene: TRBV19
CDR3 protein: CASSIPPRQGRRGEEQFF
CDR3 DNA: TGTGCCAGTAGTATCCCCCCTCGACAGGGAAGGCGGGGTGAAGAGCAGTTCTTC

D gene: TRBD2
clone size: few
J gene: TRBJ2-5
V gene: TRBV18
CDR3 protein: CASSSTSGGQETQYF
CDR3 DNA: TGTGCCAGCTCATCCACTAGCGGGGGGCAAGAGACCCAGTACTTC

D gene: .
clone size: .
J gene: TRBJ1-1
V gene: TRBV5-1
CDR3 protein: CASSLIPGGGGLNTEAFF
CDR3 DNA: TGCGCCAGCAGCTTGATCCCTGGGGGGGGAGGCTTGAACACTGAAGCTTTCTTT

D gene: TRBD1
clone size: .
J gene: TRBJ2-2
V gene: TRBV19
CDR3 protein: CASSISGGTGELFF
CDR3 DNA: TGTGCCAGTAGTATATCAGGGGGCACCGGGGAGCTGTTTTTT

D gene: .
clone size: .
J gene: TRBJ1-1
V gene: TRBV28
CDR3 protein: CASKTGNTEAFF
CDR3 DNA: TGTGCCAGCAAGACAGGGAACACTGAAGCTTTCTTT

D gene: .
clone size: .
J gene: TRBJ1-2
V gene: TRBV19
CDR3 protein: CASSIAHGYTF
CDR3 DNA: TGTGCCAGTAGTATCGCGCATGGCTACACCTTC